This TCR beta chain is from a study of blood T cell repertoires in COVID-19. CDR1 LNHDA and CDR2 SQIVND come from the germline V gene (reference sequence). This CDR3 has 15 residues. Losses at the gene ends were 9 bases for V and 4 bases for J; bases not matched to a gene: 8. Study processing details: Estimates of nucleated cell counts were drawn from the amplification of reference gene primers. The data were produced by immunoSEQ multiplex PCR, yet TCRdb's version contains in-frame clones alone and is incomplete. Clonal size and the V and J genes are those of that table, whereas D and trimming came from the DNA. The repertoire holds some 150,000 clones, with around 88% as singletons.

Specimen: peripheral blood. The chain employs TRBV19 and TRBJ2-2; 10 bases are a match to TRBD1. The receptor was isolated from an older woman with acute or convalescent COVID-19. The CDR3 nucleotides read TGTGCCAGCGCACGACAGGGGGCGATCACCGGGGAGCTGTTTTTT. Amino acid sequence: CASARQGAITGELFF.